Here is one TCR beta chain with its context. This clonotype turned up a few times. This receptor's antigen is unknown. Per-nucleotide qualities are absent, and no much larger clonotype sits a single base away. The data stem from a study of Graves' ophthalmopathy and Graves' hyperthyroidism listed by TCRdb under 2018. With respect to the entire study: Peripheral blood was collected at initial diagnosis, before any treatment. The study used TCR beta repertoire signatures to distinguish Graves' ophthalmopathy from Graves' hyperthyroidism and to predict progression to ophthalmopathy. In total, 120 to 150 blood samples were TCR-sequenced: some 43 ophthalmopathy, roughly 77 hyperthyroidism and about 17 hyperthyroidism-to-ophthalmopathy patients. To explore V-J signatures that separate ophthalmopathy from hyperthyroidism, a discovery set of about 98 patients was enrolled, consisting of 43 with ophthalmopathy and around 57 with stable hyperthyroidism. For independent validation, a separate cohort was made up of 18 hyperthyroidism patients plus 17 patients who later progressed from hyperthyroidism to ophthalmopathy. T-cell repertoires of thyroid tissue and blood were compared in five or six hyperthyroidism patients. After sampling, hyperthyroidism patients received methimazole starting at 30 mg daily, and ophthalmopathy patients received high-dose intravenous methylprednisolone. The investigation overall reported the following: In validation, the model predicted ophthalmopathy progression with more than 70% sensitivity and roughly 72% specificity; fewer than 15 predicted patients were CT-confirmed with GO in a median of approximately 6.2 months. Ophthalmopathy was separated from stable hyperthyroidism by the 13-signature model with 85% to 90% sensitivity and approximately 84% specificity in cross-validation and with 80%/75% in the test set. Sample size was not statistically predetermined, and group allocation was not concealed from the investigators. Among expanded thyroid clonotypes with frequency above 0.001, most also showed up in blood, which suggests that blood repertoires may reflect the thyroid immune response.

V was cut back by 1 base and J by 1 base, leaving a gap of 10 bases between them. The germline V gene provides CDR1 LGHNA and CDR2 YNFKEQ. The CDR3 contains 15 residues, cysteine and phenylalanine counted. The kept DNA is CDR3 alone, 45 bases in frame from the first base. Stable hyperthyroidism was defined as no progression to ophthalmopathy within 18 months of follow-up. Hyperthyroidism patients were newly diagnosed, with disease duration under 2 months, and aged 18 to 65 years. Patients with other autoimmune diseases, uncontrolled infections, pregnancy or lactation were excluded. Clinical symptoms, serum thyroxine, TRAb, thyroid ultrasound and orbital computed tomography formed the basis of the diagnosis. Ficoll-Paque density gradient centrifugation was used to isolate PBMCs from about 9 ml of fresh peripheral blood. Total RNA was extracted using Trizol reagent, and RNA quality was checked on an Agilent 2100 Bioanalyzer.

For repertoire sequencing, TCR beta CDR3 regions were amplified from RNA transcripts. A first-round RT-PCR used HTBI primers with the Qiagen OneStep RT-PCR kit, followed by a second-round multiplex PCR, size selection and purification. The libraries underwent paired-end sequencing with 100 bp reads on an Illumina HiSeq2000. In the original analysis: Reads were processed with SOAPnuke, discarding reads with adapters, uncalled bases, mean Phred below 15, or no exact constant-primer or identifier match. COPE v1.2.5 was used to merge the high-quality paired reads. Unique nucleotide sequences were defined as clonotypes and aligned to IMGT TRB V, D and J references using MiTCR v1.1. Analysis was restricted to V-J combinations with a frequency above 0.0001, which covered roughly 99% of repertoires. For each V-J combination, a TCR clonal expansion and chaos score was defined as the ratio of F50 clonal expansion to chaos observed in the TCRdist matrix. Features were reduced by Welch's t-statistics and random forest to over 10 V-J combinations, which fed a naive Bayes classifier. The Morisita-Horn index was used to measure how similar the thyroid and blood repertoires were. TCRdb applied fastp at Q25 and MiXCR to the public reads, then kept only in-frame beta chains. Records with the same CDR3 protein are collapsed into one entry carrying the most frequent genes and DNA. The V and J calls shown here were made by TCRdb, not taken from the authors' results. For this sample there are 400,000 or so distinct CDR3 sequences; about 15% appear just once. The ten largest clones take up 2.4% of the sample.

The chain was built from TRBV4-2 and TRBJ1-1, with no confidently assigned D gene. The origin of this receptor is an adult woman with stable Graves' hyperthyroidism. The sequenced sample consisted of peripheral blood. For the CDR3, the sequence is CASSQGVKGNTEAFF. The nucleotides read TGTGCCAGCAGCCAAGGTGTGAAGGGGAACACTGAAGCTTTCTTT.